Presented here are 9 T cell receptor beta chains from one specimen sequenced in a study of CD4 T cells in relation to SARS-CoV-2 and coronaviruses. CD4+ T cells from unexposed donors were obtained before the COVID-19 pandemic (2011-2018). CD4+ T cells were isolated from the cells after 10 days of culture. This table comes from immunoSEQ multiplex PCR, and its TCRdb copy is limited to in-frame clones, with some not included. The top ten clones hold approximately 15% of a sample with tens of thousands of clones, 75% to 80% of them seen once. These receptors have no known antigen. Sequencing was performed on CD4+ T cells from PBMCs, cultured in vitro. The receptors come from a human donor in good health.

This chain uses TRBV30 with TRBJ2-7; TRBD1 might be the D (6 bases). The CDR3 extends over 16 amino acids. V dropped 2 bases and J dropped 3 bases, with 20 bases sitting between them. Germline values: CDR1 GTSNPN, CDR2 SVGIG (reference sequence). The CDR3 DNA is TGTGCCTGGAGTCCCCTGGACAGTTCCCCCATCTACGAGCAGTACTTC. Residues: CAWSPLDSSPIYEQYF.

This clone was observed a few times. Other DNA sequences in the same sample also yield this CDR3. This chain connects TRBV5-1 to TRBJ2-1, with D unclear. Germline-derived CDR1 and CDR2 are SGHRS and YFSETQ. The ends were cut back, 7 bases at V and 5 bases at J, with 7 bases in the middle. This CDR3 spans 11 amino acids. The CDR3 here is CASGSDNEQFF. CDR3 nucleotide sequence: TGCGCCAGCGGGTCGGACAATGAGCAGTTCTTC.

V is TRBV11-2 and J is TRBJ2-1; D not resolved. The CDR3 is 14 amino acids. Germline V lookup: CDR1 SGHAT, CDR2 FQNNGV. The ends were cut back, 5 bases at V and 7 bases at J, with 15 bases in the middle. The CDR3 DNA reads as TGTGCCAGCAGCCAAAACTTAGAAGGAAATGAGCAGTTCTTC. It is translated as CASSQNLEGNEQFF.

The V gene is TRBV5-1, the J gene TRBJ2-5, with D possibly being TRBD1 (5 bases). V was pared by 0 bases and J by 7 bases, with 13 bases between. The CDR3 totals 14 residues. Germline CDR1 reads SGHRS; CDR2 reads YFSETQ. The CDR3 loop is CASSLDPVQGTQYF. DNA of the CDR3: TGCGCCAGCAGCTTGGATCCGGTCCAGGGGACCCAGTACTTC.

This rearrangement joins TRBV9 to TRBJ2-4, with 7 bases aligning to TRBD1. V shed 0 bases, J shed 11 bases, and the junction held 14 bases outside the gene matches. Germline loops: CDR1 SGDLS, CDR2 YYNGEE. The length of the CDR3 is 16 residues. DNA of the CDR3: TGTGCCAGCAGCGTAGCCCCAGGGGGACAGTCGAACGTTCAGTACTTC. Translated: CASSVAPGGQSNVQYF.

The V call is TRBV2, the J call TRBJ2-1; D call uncertain. CDR3 length equals 13 residues. The germline V gene has CDR1 SNHLY and CDR2 FYNNEI. Trimming left V 6 bases short and J 2 bases short, with 8 bases between. CDR3 nucleotide sequence: TGTGCCAGCAGCCTCAATCCCTACAATGAGCAGTTCTTC. It translates to CASSLNPYNEQFF.

V and J are TRBV6-2 or TRBV6-3 and TRBJ2-1; no firm D call. The CDR3 runs 15 residues. V was pared by 5 bases and J by 4 bases, with 15 bases between. Germline lookup yields CDR1 MNHEY and CDR2 SVGEGT. For the CDR3, the DNA is TGTGCCAGCAGTGACCATCGGAACACTTACAATGAGCAGTTCTTC. Residues: CASSDHRNTYNEQFF.

A single count supports this clone. The genes are TRBV19 and TRBJ2-1, with D perhaps matching TRBD2 (5 bases). V lost 9 bases and J lost 12, with 15 bases in between. Germline CDR1 is LNHDA and CDR2 is SQIVND (reference sequence). The CDR3 totals 11 residues. The CDR3, as DNA: TGTGCCAGCCACAAGGACTTTCGGCAGTTCTTC. Translation: CASHKDFRQFF.

The chain links TRBV18 to TRBJ2-5; 15 bases match TRBD2. Trimming cost V 0 bases and J 4 bases; bases outside gene matches: 0. Looked up from germline, CDR1 is KGHSH and CDR2 is LQKENI. CDR3 size: 16 residues. The CDR3 is CASSPPGLAGGETQYF. CDR3 nucleotide sequence: TGTGCCAGCTCACCACCGGGACTAGCGGGAGGAGAGACCCAGTACTTC. Filled out from reference TRBV18 and TRBJ2-5, the complete variable domain reads NAGVMQNPRHLVRRRGQEARLRCSPMKGHSHVYWYRQLPEEGLKFMVYLQKENIIDESGMPKERFSAEFPKEGPSILRIQQVVRGDSAAYFCASSPPGLAGGETQYFGPGTRLLVL.